Below, 8 T cell receptor beta chains from the same sample are listed, as sequenced in a study of technical replicates of blood from a handful of donors. Profiled with immunoSEQ multiplex PCR; TCRdb holds only in-frame clones, not every one. This table holds about 72,000 clones, about 90% found once. The sample was T cells isolated from PBMCs. The receptors were gathered from a human donor in good health.

This chain links TRBV27 with TRBJ2-1; 10 bases are shared with TRBD1. The germline gives CDR1 MNHEY, CDR2 SMNVEV (reference sequence). The CDR3 loop spans 15 amino acids. Trimming took 7 bases from V and 6 from J; bases not matched to a gene: 9. In nucleotides, the CDR3 is TGTGCCAGCACCTTATTCGGGACAGGGGTCAATGAGCAGTTCTTC. Residues: CASTLFGTGVNEQFF.

The chain has TRBV13 and TRBJ2-1, with TRBD2 identical over 7 bases. Germline trimming cut 1 base from V and 0 bases from J; bases unmatched to any gene: 3. Germline assignment: CDR1 PRHDT and CDR2 FYEKMQ (reference sequence). The CDR3 contains 16 residues. The CDR3: CASSLEAGSSYNEQFF. The CDR3 DNA follows: TGTGCCAGCAGCTTAGAAGCGGGGAGCTCCTACAATGAGCAGTTCTTC.

The chain employs TRBV11-3 and TRBJ2-2, with a tentative D call TRBD1 (6 bases). The CDR3 totals 15 residues. Germline values: CDR1 SGHNT, CDR2 YENEEA. V dropped 5 bases and J dropped 0 bases, with 10 bases sitting between them. This CDR3 is CASSLRTANTGELFF. The CDR3 DNA reads as TGTGCCAGCAGCCTTAGGACAGCGAACACCGGGGAGCTGTTTTTT. The full variable domain, rest sourced from reference TRBV11-3 and TRBJ2-2, is EAGVVQSPRYKIIEKKQPVAFWCNPISGHNTLYWYLQNLGQGPELLIRYENEEAVDDSQLPKDRFSAERLKGVDSTLKIQPAELGDSAVYLCASSLRTANTGELFFGEGSRLTVL.

V gene TRBV11-2 combines with J gene TRBJ1-2; a possible D gene is TRBD1 (6 bases). V lost 4 bases and J lost 8, with 11 bases in between. CDR3 length: 12 amino acids. CDR1 is SGHAT and CDR2 is FQNNGV in the germline V gene. The CDR3 here is CASSSGVLGYTF. DNA of the CDR3: TGTGCCAGCAGCTCAGGGGTACTGGGCTACACCTTC.

The chain uses TRBV18 and TRBJ2-7; perhaps TRBD2 as D (6 bases). Germline CDR1 reads KGHSH; CDR2 reads LQKENI. V gave up 6 bases and J gave up 6 bases, with 18 bases separating them. This CDR3 is built from 14 residues. The CDR3 sequence: CASSASPRGAEQYF. The CDR3 region has the DNA TGTGCCAGCTCCGCTTCTCCGCGGGGCGCCGAGCAGTACTTC.

The chain has TRBV5-1 and TRBJ2-7, with 9 bases lining up with TRBD1. The length of the CDR3 is 16 residues. Germline CDR1 SGHRS, CDR2 YFSETQ. J gave up 7 bases and V 4 bases, and 15 bases lay outside the gene matches. The CDR3: CASSLYTGTGLGEQYF. Here the CDR3 DNA reads TGCGCCAGCAGCCTGTACACCGGGACAGGGTTGGGTGAGCAGTACTTC.

The V call is TRBV2, the J call TRBJ2-2; 7 bases are shared with TRBD2. The junction had 1 base not matched to a gene; V was cut back by 0 bases and J by 0 bases. The CDR3 contains 16 residues. Germline CDR1 SNHLY, CDR2 FYNNEI. Here the CDR3 reads CASSEAGGANTGELFF. The CDR3 DNA reads as TGTGCCAGCAGTGAAGCGGGGGGGGCGAACACCGGGGAGCTGTTTTTT.

The chain combines TRBV10-3 with TRBJ1-3; D is unclear. The CDR3 spans 14 residues. Trimming took 0 bases from V and 5 from J, leaving 8 bases between them. Germline-derived CDR1 and CDR2 are ENHRY and SYGVKD. CDR3 protein: CAISESPGRNTIYF. CDR3 sequence (DNA): TGTGCCATCAGTGAGTCCCCAGGAAGAAACACCATATATTTT.